This T cell receptor beta chain was obtained from a study of blood T cell repertoires in COVID-19. Study-level information: Researchers got acute and convalescent COVID-19 samples from the United States, Italy and Spain. T cells, B-cell-depleted T cells, or PBMCs provided the cDNA or gDNA that served as material.

In the original workflow: It was from reference gene primer amplification that nucleated cell counts were estimated. Using immunoSEQ multiplex PCR, the repertoire was profiled, and TCRdb retains in-frame clones only, with some absent. V and J calls and clone size are copied from that table; D and trimming were computed from the DNA. The sample holds about 150,000 clones, about 87% seen once. The CDR3 consists of 14 residues. V was shortened by 4 bases and J by 3 bases, with 13 bases between the two germline ends. The germline V gene has CDR1 SQVTM and CDR2 ANQGSEA. The material sequenced was peripheral blood. The TCR sequence derives from a human donor in a cohort sampled during active COVID-19. The chain couples TRBV29-1 to TRBJ2-4; D uncertain. The CDR3 DNA is TGCAGCGTTGGTGGGCCTTTGGACAAAAACATTCAGTACTTC. It is translated as CSVGGPLDKNIQYF.